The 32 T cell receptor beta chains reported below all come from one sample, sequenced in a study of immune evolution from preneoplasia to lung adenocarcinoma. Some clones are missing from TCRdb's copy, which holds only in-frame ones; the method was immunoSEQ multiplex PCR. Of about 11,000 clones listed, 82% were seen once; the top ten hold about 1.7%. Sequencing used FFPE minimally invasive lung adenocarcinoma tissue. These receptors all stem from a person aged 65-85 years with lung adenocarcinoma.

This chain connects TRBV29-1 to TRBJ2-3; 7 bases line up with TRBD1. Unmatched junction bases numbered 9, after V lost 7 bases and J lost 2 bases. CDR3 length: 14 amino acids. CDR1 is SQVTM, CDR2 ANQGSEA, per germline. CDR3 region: CSGSRGQNTDTQYF. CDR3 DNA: TGCAGCGGCTCCAGGGGACAGAACACAGATACGCAGTATTTT.

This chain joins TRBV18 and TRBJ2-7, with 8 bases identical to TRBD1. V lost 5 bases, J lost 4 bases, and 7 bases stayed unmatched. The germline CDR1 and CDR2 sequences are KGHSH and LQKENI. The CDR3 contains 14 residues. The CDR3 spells CASSFSDREYEQYF. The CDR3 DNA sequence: TGTGCCAGCTCATTCTCGGACAGGGAGTACGAGCAGTACTTC. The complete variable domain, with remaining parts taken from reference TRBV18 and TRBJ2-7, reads NAGVMQNPRHLVRRRGQEARLRCSPMKGHSHVYWYRQLPEEGLKFMVYLQKENIIDESGMPKERFSAEFPKEGPSILRIQQVVRGDSAAYFCASSFSDREYEQYFGPGTRLTVT.

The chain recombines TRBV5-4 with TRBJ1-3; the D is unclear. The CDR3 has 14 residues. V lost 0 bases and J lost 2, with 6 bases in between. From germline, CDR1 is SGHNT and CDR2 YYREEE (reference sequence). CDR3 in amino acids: CASSLAGTGNTIYF. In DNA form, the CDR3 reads TGTGCCAGCAGCTTGGCGGGAACTGGAAACACCATATATTTT.

This CDR3 is CASSLSKSATEAFF. Written as DNA, the CDR3 is TGTGCCAGCAGTTTATCGAAGTCAGCCACTGAAGCTTTCTTT. This chain uses TRBV27 with TRBJ1-1, with D hard to call. The V gene lost 0 bases and the J gene lost 4 bases, with 9 bases spanning the gap. CDR3 size: 14 residues. From germline, CDR1 is MNHEY and CDR2 SMNVEV (reference sequence).

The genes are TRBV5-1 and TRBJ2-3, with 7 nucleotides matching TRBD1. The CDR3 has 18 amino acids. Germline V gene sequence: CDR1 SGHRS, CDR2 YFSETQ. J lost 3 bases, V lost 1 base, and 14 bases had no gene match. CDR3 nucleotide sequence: TGCGCCAGCAGCTTGTTTAGGAGCACAGGGGATGGTACAGATACGCAGTATTTT. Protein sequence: CASSLFRSTGDGTDTQYF. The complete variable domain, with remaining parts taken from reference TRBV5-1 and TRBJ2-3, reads KAGVTQTPRYLIKTRGQQVTLSCSPISGHRSVSWYQQTPGQGLQFLFEYFSETQRNKGNFPGRFSGRQFSNSRSEMNVSTLELGDSALYLCASSLFRSTGDGTDTQYFGPGTRLTVL.

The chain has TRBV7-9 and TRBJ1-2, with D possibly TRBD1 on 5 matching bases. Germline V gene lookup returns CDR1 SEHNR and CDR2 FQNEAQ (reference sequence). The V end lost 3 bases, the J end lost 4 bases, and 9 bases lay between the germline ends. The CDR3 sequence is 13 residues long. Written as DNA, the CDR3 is TGTGCCAGCAGCTTCCGGGACCTCTATGGCTACACCTTC. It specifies CASSFRDLYGYTF.

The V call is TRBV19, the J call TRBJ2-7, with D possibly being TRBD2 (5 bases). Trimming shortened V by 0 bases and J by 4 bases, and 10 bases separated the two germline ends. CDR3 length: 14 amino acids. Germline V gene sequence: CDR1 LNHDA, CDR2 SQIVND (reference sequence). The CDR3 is CASSIDLRGYEQYF. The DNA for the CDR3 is TGTGCCAGTAGTATAGATTTAAGAGGGTACGAGCAGTACTTC.

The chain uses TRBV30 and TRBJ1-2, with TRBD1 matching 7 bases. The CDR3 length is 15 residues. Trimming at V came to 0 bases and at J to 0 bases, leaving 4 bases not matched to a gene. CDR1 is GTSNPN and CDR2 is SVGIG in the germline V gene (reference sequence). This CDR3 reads CAWSVGQVTNYGYTF. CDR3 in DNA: TGTGCCTGGAGTGTAGGACAGGTGACTAACTATGGCTACACCTTC.

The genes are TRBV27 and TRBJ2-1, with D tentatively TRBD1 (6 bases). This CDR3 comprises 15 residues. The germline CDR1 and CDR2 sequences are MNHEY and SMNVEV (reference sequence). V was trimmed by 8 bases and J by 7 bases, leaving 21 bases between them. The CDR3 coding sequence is TGTGCCAGCTCGGCATCGACAGGAAATTTGAATGAGCAGTTCTTC. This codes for CASSASTGNLNEQFF.

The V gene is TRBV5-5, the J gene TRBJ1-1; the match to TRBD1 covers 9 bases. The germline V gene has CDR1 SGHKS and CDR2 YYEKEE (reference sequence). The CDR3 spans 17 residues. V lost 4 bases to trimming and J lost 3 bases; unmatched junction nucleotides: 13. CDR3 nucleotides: TGTGCCAGCAGCCCATTCGGTACAGGGGGCGTCGACACTGAAGCTTTCTTT. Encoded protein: CASSPFGTGGVDTEAFF. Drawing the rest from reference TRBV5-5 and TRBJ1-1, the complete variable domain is DAGVTQSPTHLIKTRGQQVTLRCSPISGHKSVSWYQQVLGQGPQFIFQYYEKEERGRGNFPDRFSARQFPNYSSELNVNALLLGDSALYLCASSPFGTGGVDTEAFFGQGTRLTVV.

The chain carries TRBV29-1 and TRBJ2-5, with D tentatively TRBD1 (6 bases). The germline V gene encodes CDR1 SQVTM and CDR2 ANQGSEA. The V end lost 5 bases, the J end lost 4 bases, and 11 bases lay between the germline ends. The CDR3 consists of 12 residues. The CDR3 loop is CSVWAGVETQYF. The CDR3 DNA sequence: TGCAGCGTTTGGGCAGGGGTAGAGACCCAGTACTTC.

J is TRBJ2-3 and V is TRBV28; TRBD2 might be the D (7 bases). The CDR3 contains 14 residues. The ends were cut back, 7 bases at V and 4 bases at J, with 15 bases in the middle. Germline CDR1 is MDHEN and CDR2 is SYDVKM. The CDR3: CASTPGGLADTQYF. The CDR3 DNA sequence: TGTGCCAGCACGCCCGGGGGGCTTGCAGATACGCAGTATTTT.

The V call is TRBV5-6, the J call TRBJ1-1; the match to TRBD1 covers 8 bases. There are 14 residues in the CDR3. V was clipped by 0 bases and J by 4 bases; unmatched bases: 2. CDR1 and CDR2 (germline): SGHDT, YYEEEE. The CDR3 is CASSLGQGTTEAFF. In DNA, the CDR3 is TGTGCCAGCAGCTTGGGACAGGGGACCACTGAAGCTTTCTTT.

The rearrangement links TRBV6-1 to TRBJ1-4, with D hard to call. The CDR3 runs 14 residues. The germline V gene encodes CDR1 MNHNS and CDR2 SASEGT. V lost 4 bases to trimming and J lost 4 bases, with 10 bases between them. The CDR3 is CASSGRTLNEKLFF. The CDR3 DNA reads TGTGCCAGCAGTGGAAGGACCCTTAATGAAAAACTGTTTTTT.

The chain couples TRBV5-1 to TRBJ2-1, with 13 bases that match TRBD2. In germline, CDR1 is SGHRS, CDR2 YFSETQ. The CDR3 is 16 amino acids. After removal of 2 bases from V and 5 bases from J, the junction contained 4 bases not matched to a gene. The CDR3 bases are TGCGCCAGCAGCTTTCGACTAGCGGGGGGAAACAATGAGCAGTTCTTC. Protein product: CASSFRLAGGNNEQFF.

The CDR3 coding sequence is TGTGCCAGCTCACAAACCGGGACTCCGACCCCATTTTCACCCCTCCACTTT. Amino acid sequence: CASSQTGTPTPFSPLHF. The chain has TRBV18 and TRBJ1-6, with TRBD1 as a possible D gene (5 bases). This CDR3 region has 17 residues. V lost 4 bases and J lost 9, with 22 bases in between. Germline assignment: CDR1 KGHSH and CDR2 LQKENI.

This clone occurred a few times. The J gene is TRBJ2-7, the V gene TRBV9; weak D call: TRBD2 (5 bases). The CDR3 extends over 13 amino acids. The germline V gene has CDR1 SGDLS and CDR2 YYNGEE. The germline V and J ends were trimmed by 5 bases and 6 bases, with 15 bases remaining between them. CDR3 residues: CASSRARDGEQYF. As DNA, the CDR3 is TGTGCCAGCAGTCGAGCACGGGATGGCGAGCAGTACTTC.

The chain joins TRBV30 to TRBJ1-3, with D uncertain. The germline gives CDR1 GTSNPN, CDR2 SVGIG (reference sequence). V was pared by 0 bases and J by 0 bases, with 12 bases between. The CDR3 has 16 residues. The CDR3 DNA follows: TGTGCCTGGAGTGTCCTTCCCCCCGGCTCTGGAAACACCATATATTTT. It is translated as CAWSVLPPGSGNTIYF. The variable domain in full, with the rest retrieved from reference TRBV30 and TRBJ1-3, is SQTIHQWPATLVQPVGSPLSLECTVEGTSNPNLYWYRQAAGRGLQLLFYSVGIGQISSEVPQNLSASRPQDRQFILSSKKLLLSDSGFYLCAWSVLPPGSGNTIYFGEGSWLTVV.

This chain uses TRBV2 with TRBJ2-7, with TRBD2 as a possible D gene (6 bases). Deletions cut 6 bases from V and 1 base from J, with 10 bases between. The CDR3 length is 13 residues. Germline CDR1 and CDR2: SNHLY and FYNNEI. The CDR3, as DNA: TGTGCCAGCAGGGCCGGAGGGTCCTACGAGCAGTACTTC. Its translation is CASRAGGSYEQYF.

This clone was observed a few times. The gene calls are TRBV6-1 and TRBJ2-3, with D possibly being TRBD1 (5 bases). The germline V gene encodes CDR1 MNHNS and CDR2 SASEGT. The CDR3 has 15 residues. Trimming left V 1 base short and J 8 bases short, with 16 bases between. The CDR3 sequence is CASSEVGAGGFTQYF. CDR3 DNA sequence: TGTGCCAGCAGTGAAGTTGGGGCAGGTGGGTTTACGCAGTATTTT.

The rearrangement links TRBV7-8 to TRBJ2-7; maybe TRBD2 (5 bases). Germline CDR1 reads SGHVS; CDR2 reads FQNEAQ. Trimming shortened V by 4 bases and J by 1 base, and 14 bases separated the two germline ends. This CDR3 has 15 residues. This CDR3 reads CASSSSISGSYEQYF. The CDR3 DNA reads TGTGCCAGCAGCTCATCAATCAGCGGTTCCTACGAGCAGTACTTC.

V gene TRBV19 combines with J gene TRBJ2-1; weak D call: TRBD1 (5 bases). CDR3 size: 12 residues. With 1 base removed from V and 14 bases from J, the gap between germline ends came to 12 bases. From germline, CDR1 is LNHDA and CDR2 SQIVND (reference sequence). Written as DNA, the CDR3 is TGTGCCAGTAGTATAGTCCAGGGATGGGAGTTCTTC. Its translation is CASSIVQGWEFF. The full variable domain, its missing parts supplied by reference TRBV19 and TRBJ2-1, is DGGITQSPKYLFRKEGQNVTLSCEQNLNHDAMYWYRQDPGQGLRLIYYSQIVNDFQKGDIAEGYSVSREKKESFPLTVTSAQKNPTAFYLCASSIVQGWEFFGPGTRLTVL.

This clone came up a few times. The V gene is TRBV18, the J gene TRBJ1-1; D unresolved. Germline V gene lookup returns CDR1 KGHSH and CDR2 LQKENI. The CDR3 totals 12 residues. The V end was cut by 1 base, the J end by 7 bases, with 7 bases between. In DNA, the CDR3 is TGTGCCAGCTCACCACTGGGGAATGAAGCTTTCTTT. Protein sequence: CASSPLGNEAFF.

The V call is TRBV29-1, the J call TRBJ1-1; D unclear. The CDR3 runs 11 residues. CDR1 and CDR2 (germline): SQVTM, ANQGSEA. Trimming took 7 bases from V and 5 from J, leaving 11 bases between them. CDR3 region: CSGGEETEAFF. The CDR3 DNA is TGCAGCGGCGGGGAGGAGACTGAAGCTTTCTTT.

CDR3 region: CASSLQTGIYEQYF. The CDR3, as DNA: TGTGCCAGCAGCCTCCAAACAGGGATCTACGAGCAGTACTTC. The V and J genes are TRBV7-9 and TRBJ2-7, with D possibly being TRBD1 (6 bases). The V and J ends lost 5 bases and 3 bases respectively, with 14 bases between them. Germline V CDR1 and CDR2: SEHNR, FQNEAQ (reference sequence). CDR3 length equals 14 residues.

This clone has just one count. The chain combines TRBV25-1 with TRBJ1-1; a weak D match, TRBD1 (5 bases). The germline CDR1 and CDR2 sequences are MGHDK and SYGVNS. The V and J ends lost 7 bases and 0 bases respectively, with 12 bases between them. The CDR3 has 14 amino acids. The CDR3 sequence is CASMRDGVNTEAFF. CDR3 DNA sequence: TGTGCCAGCATGAGGGACGGAGTGAACACTGAAGCTTTCTTT.

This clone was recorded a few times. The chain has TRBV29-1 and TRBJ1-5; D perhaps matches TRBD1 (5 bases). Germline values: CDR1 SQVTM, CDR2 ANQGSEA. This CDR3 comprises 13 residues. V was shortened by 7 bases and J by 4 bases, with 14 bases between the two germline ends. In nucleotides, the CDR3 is TGCAGCGCCGGGCAGGGTTGGAATCAGCCCCAGCATTTT. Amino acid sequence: CSAGQGWNQPQHF.

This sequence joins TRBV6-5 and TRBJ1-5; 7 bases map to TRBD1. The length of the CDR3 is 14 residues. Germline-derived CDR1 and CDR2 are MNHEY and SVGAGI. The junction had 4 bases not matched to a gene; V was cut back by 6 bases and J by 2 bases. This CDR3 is CASRKTGRNQPQHF. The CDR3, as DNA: TGTGCCAGCAGAAAGACAGGGCGCAATCAGCCCCAGCATTTT.

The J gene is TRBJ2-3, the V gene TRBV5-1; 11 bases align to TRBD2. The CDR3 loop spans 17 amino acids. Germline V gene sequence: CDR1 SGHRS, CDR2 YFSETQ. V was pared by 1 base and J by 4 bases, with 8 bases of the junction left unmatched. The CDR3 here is CASSLWLAGGSADTQYF. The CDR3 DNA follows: TGCGCCAGCAGCTTGTGGCTAGCGGGAGGTTCGGCAGATACGCAGTATTTT.

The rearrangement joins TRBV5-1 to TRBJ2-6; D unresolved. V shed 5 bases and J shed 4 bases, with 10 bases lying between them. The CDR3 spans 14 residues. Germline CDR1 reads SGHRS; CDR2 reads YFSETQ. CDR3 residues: CASSYADGANVLTF. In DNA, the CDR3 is TGCGCCAGCAGTTACGCTGACGGGGCCAACGTCCTGACTTTC.

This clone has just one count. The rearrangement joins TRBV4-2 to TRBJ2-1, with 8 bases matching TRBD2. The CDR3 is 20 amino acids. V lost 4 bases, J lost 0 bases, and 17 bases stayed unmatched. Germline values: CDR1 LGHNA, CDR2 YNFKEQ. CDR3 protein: CASSRTSTAGAPSSYNEQFF. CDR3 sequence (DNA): TGTGCCAGCAGCCGAACGTCCACAGCGGGAGCCCCAAGCTCCTACAATGAGCAGTTCTTC.

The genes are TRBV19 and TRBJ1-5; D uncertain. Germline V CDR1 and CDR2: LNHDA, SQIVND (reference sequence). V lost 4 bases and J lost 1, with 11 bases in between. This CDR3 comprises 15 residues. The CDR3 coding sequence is TGTGCCAGTAGTACGGAACGGTCCAGCAATCAGCCCCAGCATTTT. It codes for CASSTERSSNQPQHF.